This is a list of T cell receptor beta chains from one sample in a study of T cells after yellow fever vaccination. MiXCR, applied by TCRdb to the 5' RACE reads, yields one record per CDR3 protein. Among some 240,000 distinct CDR3 sequences listed, around 5.3% were seen once. This specimen was CD4+ T cells sorted from PBMCs, taken on the day of the yellow fever booster vaccination. Receptors were obtained from a man aged 18-30 years who received the YFV17D yellow fever vaccine. Both conserved end residues are part of each CDR3. The D gene is left open where the match is weak. Size tells how often a clone was seen (once, few, many) or the class of an expanded clone, and some rows leave it out.

NA	TRBJ2-3	NA	TRBV10-3	TGTGCCATCAGTGAGAGGGAGGGGGCGAGCACAGATACGCAGTATTTT	CAISEREGASTDTQYF
few	TRBJ2-6	TRBD1	TRBV20-1	TGCAGTGCTAGCAGGGGGTATCCCGCTGGGGCCAACGTCCTGACTTTC	CSASRGYPAGANVLTF
few	TRBJ1-6	NA	TRBV2	TGTGCCAGCACCCGGAATTCACCCCTCCACTTT	CASTRNSPLHF
NA	TRBJ1-1	NA	TRBV27	TGTGCCAGCAGTTTATGGTCAGGGGTGAACACTGAAGCTTTCTTT	CASSLWSGVNTEAFF
many	TRBJ2-2	TRBD1	TRBV5-1	TGCGCCAGCAGCTTAGCCGGGACAGGGCCCGGGGAGCTGTTTTTT	CASSLAGTGPGELFF
many	TRBJ1-4	NA	TRBV4-2	TGTGCCAGCAGCCTCGCAAATGGGCAGGGATGGGGAGAAAAACTGTTTTTT	CASSLANGQGWGEKLFF
few	TRBJ1-1	NA	TRBV18	TGTGCCAGCTCACCACTAGGACGGTTGAACACTGAAGCTTTCTTT	CASSPLGRLNTEAFF
NA	TRBJ1-5	NA	TRBV7-2	TGTGCCAGCAGCCCCAGGGGAGGGGGGCATCAGCCCCAGCATTTT	CASSPRGGGHQPQHF
NA	TRBJ2-3	TRBD1	TRBV5-4	TGTGCCAGCAGCTCTGCGACAGGGGTGGCAGATACGCAGTATTTT	CASSSATGVADTQYF
few	TRBJ1-2	NA	TRBV5-5	TGTGCCAGCAGCTTCGGGACGGTTAACTATGGCTACACCTTC	CASSFGTVNYGYTF
many	TRBJ2-2	TRBD1	TRBV7-6	TGTGCCAGCAGCGCCGTCACAGGGGAAGCCGGGGAGCTGTTTTTT	CASSAVTGEAGELFF
NA	TRBJ2-1	NA	TRBV12-3/TRBV12-4	TGTGCCAGCAGTGCCCTGCGGGGAAAGAATGAGCAGTTCTTC	CASSALRGKNEQFF
few	TRBJ1-1	NA	TRBV18	TGTGCCAGCTCACCTTCACAACCGGGGTTGAACACTGAAGCTTTCTTT	CASSPSQPGLNTEAFF
many	TRBJ2-3	NA	TRBV19	TGTGCCAGTAGCCGGGCCGGCACAGATACGCAGTATTTT	CASSRAGTDTQYF
NA	TRBJ1-2	TRBD1	TRBV6-5	TGTGCCAGCAGGTCAGGGGGCCCTGGCTACACCTTC	CASRSGGPGYTF
many	TRBJ2-7	NA	TRBV12-3/TRBV12-4	TGTGCCAGCAGTTTATATCAGGGGTCCTACGAGCAGTACTTC	CASSLYQGSYEQYF
few	TRBJ2-3	NA	TRBV5-1	TGCGCCAGCAGCATTCTTTCGACCTTAGATACGCAGTATTTT	CASSILSTLDTQYF
NA	TRBJ2-2	TRBD2	TRBV20-1	TGCAGTGCTCGGGGACTAGCGATGAACACCGGGGAGCTGTTTTTT	CSARGLAMNTGELFF
many	TRBJ2-5	TRBD1	TRBV5-1	TGCGCCAGCAGCCTGACAGGGGCAGAGACCCAGTACTTC	CASSLTGAETQYF
many	TRBJ2-4	NA	TRBV6-6	TGTGCCAGCAGCCCCTCAGGGACGTTAGCCAAAAACATTCAGTACTTC	CASSPSGTLAKNIQYF
few	TRBJ2-7	NA	TRBV21-1	TGTGCCAGCAGCAAAGACCGGGGGGAGTACGAGCAGTACTTC	CASSKDRGEYEQYF
NA	TRBJ2-5	TRBD2	TRBV7-2	TGTGCCAGCAGCTCCCCCGGCACCTCGGACGGGGGGACTAGCTACGTGACCCAGTACTTC	CASSSPGTSDGGTSYVTQYF
few	TRBJ1-2	NA	TRBV18	TGTGCCAGCTCGCCCGACACGACCTATGGCTACACCTTC	CASSPDTTYGYTF
many	TRBJ1-2	NA	TRBV4-2	TGTGCCAGCAGCCAAGAAAGGCGCTCTTCGAACTATGGCTACACCTTC	CASSQERRSSNYGYTF
NA	TRBJ2-5	NA	TRBV19	TGTGCCAGTAGTCTTTCGGGTTGGCAAGAGACCCAGTACTTC	CASSLSGWQETQYF
few	TRBJ1-1	NA	TRBV12-3/TRBV12-4	TGTGCCAGCAGTCGACAGCCGACAATGAACACTGAAGCTTTCTTT	CASSRQPTMNTEAFF
NA	TRBJ1-6	NA	TRBV19	TGTGCCAGTAGCCCTGGGACTACAAATTCACCCCTCCACTTT	CASSPGTTNSPLHF
few	TRBJ1-1	NA	TRBV9	TGTGCCAGCAGCGTAGGCAGATTGAACACTGAAGCTTTCTTT	CASSVGRLNTEAFF
few	TRBJ2-7	NA	TRBV6-2/TRBV6-3	TGTGCCAGCAGTTACTCGAACAGCTACGAGCAGTACTTC	CASSYSNSYEQYF
NA	TRBJ1-4	TRBD1	TRBV4-2	TGTGCCAGCAGCCAGGGACAGGTCGGCGAAAAACTGTTTTTT	CASSQGQVGEKLFF
few	TRBJ2-3	NA	TRBV27	TGTGCCAGCAGTTTATCTAACGGGACCCCGTATTTT	CASSLSNGTPYF
few	TRBJ2-1	TRBD1	TRBV7-2	TGTGCCAGCAGCCAGCCTGGGACAGCTGGCAATGAGCAGTTCTTC	CASSQPGTAGNEQFF
many	TRBJ2-5	TRBD1	TRBV5-1	TGCGCCAGCAGGAGGACAGGGGAGGAGACCCAGTACTTC	CASRRTGEETQYF
NA	TRBJ2-6	NA	TRBV5-1	TGCGCCAGCAGCAGCAGGGTTACTAGCTCTGGGGCCAACGTCCTGACTTTC	CASSSRVTSSGANVLTF
few	TRBJ1-2	TRBD1	TRBV6-5	TGTGCCAGCAGTTACGGACAGGGTAATGGCTACACCTTC	CASSYGQGNGYTF
many	TRBJ2-3	TRBD1	TRBV5-1	TGCGCCAGCAGCTATACGGACAGGGGCAGGTCAGATACGCAGTATTTT	CASSYTDRGRSDTQYF
NA	TRBJ1-1	NA	TRBV2	TGTGCCAGCAGCTCGACGCCGGGGCGGAACACAGAAGCTTTCTTT	CASSSTPGRNTEAFF